These 21 T cell receptor beta chains came from one sample sequenced in a study of CD8+ T cells in alopecia areata. Combined cutaneous lymph node cells underwent sorting by CD4, CD8alpha, NKG2D, NKG2ACE and additional markers. Sequencing templates came from extracted RNA that was reverse transcribed into cDNA. This table comes from immunoSEQ multiplex PCR, and its TCRdb copy is limited to in-frame clones, with some not included. The sample has 250,000 or so clones, none seen only once. The sequencing input was CD4+ T cells sorted from a lymph node. All receptors come from a C3H/HeJ mouse with alopecia areata. This mouse strain has H2-k as its MHC haplotype.

This clone was picked up a small number of times. Genes here carry mouse names. Coverage ceases 4 residues before the CDR3 finishes, and the germline J gene fills in the end. The chain links TRBV13-1 to TRBJ2-5, with a weak D call TRBD2 (7 bases). V was pared by 5 bases and J by 2 bases, with 12 bases between. Germline-derived CDR1 and CDR2 are NSHNY and SYGAGN. CDR3 length equals 14 residues. The covered CDR3 bases are TGTGCCAGCAGAGCTGGGGGCCTCCAAGAC. Translated: CASRAGGLQD. The whole CDR3 is CASRAGGLQDTQYF.

In regard to this clone: The gene symbols are mouse symbols. The read halts 4 residues ahead of the CDR3 end, with the missing end drawn from the germline J gene. The chain carries TRBV14 and TRBJ2-7; 12 bases are a match to TRBD2. Germline V gives CDR1 SGHDT, CDR2 FRDEAV. This CDR3 is 16 amino acids long. J gave up 3 bases and V 3 bases, and 7 bases lay outside the gene matches. The CDR3 region is CASSSGLGGFFYEQYF. CDR3 DNA (partial): TGTGCCAGCAGTTCCGGACTGGGGGGGTTTTTCTAT.

This clone was observed a handful of times. Gene names denote mouse genes. The read terminates 4 residues before the CDR3 end, so the remaining end is supplied by the germline J gene. The rearrangement joins TRBV13-3 to TRBJ2-5, with 13 positions matching TRBD2. This CDR3 is built from 16 residues. Germline CDR1 is NNHDY and CDR2 is SYVADS. The CDR3 sequence: CASSSDWGGAEDTQYF. The DNA read from the CDR3 is TGTGCCAGCAGCTCGGACTGGGGGGGCGCGGAGGAC.

With respect to this clone: These gene names are mouse names. CDR3 bases read: TGTGCCAGCAGGGCAGGGGGAGGA. Amino acid sequence: CASRAGGG. The whole CDR3 protein reads CASRAGGGEVFF. The chain has TRBV13-1 and TRBJ1-1; 7 positions match TRBD1. The read terminates 4 residues ahead of where the CDR3 ends, so the germline J gene completes it. The CDR3 has 12 amino acids. CDR1 and CDR2 (germline): NSHNY, SYGAGN.

This clone was seen a few times. Each gene name is a mouse one. The read terminates 4 residues ahead of where the CDR3 ends, so the germline J gene completes it. The chain carries TRBV17 and TRBJ2-7, with TRBD1 matching 12 bases. The germline V gene has CDR1 MNHDT and CDR2 YYDKIL. This CDR3 has 16 amino acids. The sequenced CDR3 bases are TGTGCTAGCAGTAGAGATTTCGGGACAGGGGGCGAT. Encoded protein: CASSRDFGTGGD. The full CDR3 reads CASSRDFGTGGDEQYF.

Ten or more counts support this clone. The listed genes are named as in mouse. The CDR3 is cut off 4 residues early in the read; its end comes from the germline J gene. At the DNA level, this CDR3 is encoded by other sequences in the same sample as well. V gene TRBV13-1 combines with J gene TRBJ2-1, with 9 bases fitting TRBD2. This CDR3 comprises 15 residues. V gave up 2 bases and J gave up 1 base; unmatched junction bases: 1. The germline CDR1 and CDR2 sequences are NSHNY and SYGAGN. The CDR3 spells CASSETGGNYAEQFF. The CDR3 DNA, read in part, is TGTGCCAGCAGTGAGACTGGGGGCAACTATGCT.

This clone was counted a few times. Gene and germline names: mouse. The read gets to within 4 residues of the CDR3 end, and the germline J gene fills in the rest. J is TRBJ2-5 and V is TRBV1; D is unclear. The CDR3 consists of 14 residues. Trimming shortened V by 2 bases and J by 2 bases, and 8 bases separated the two germline ends. The germline V gene encodes CDR1 NSQYPW and CDR2 LRSPGD (reference sequence). CDR3 region: CTCSAQTTQDTQYF. Partial CDR3 DNA: TGCACCTGCAGTGCACAGACAACCCAAGAC.

A remark on this clone: Germline and genes here are mouse. The sequenced fragment ends 4 residues before the CDR3 boundary, so the rest is inferred from the germline J gene. The chain employs TRBV19 and TRBJ2-7; D remains ambiguous. The CDR3 has 12 amino acids. The germline V and J ends were trimmed by 3 bases and 3 bases, with 7 bases remaining between them. The germline V gene encodes CDR1 FNHDT and CDR2 SITEND (reference sequence). The CDR3 sequence: CASSSTVYEQYF. Incomplete CDR3 DNA: TGTGCCAGCAGTAGTACAGTCTAT.

About this clone: Gene names denote mouse genes. The read ends 3 residues shy of where the CDR3 ends; the end is completed using the germline J gene. The V gene is TRBV13-1, the J gene TRBJ1-6; 8 bases are shared with TRBD1. TRBJ1-6 has ORF status, its function being uncertain. Per the germline V gene, CDR1 is NSHNY and CDR2 is SYGAGN. The CDR3 sequence is 15 residues long. Germline trimming cut 3 bases from V and 7 bases from J; bases unmatched to any gene: 6. The CDR3 bases that were read are TGTGCCAGCAGTGCCGGACAGGGCCCGAATTCGCCC. It yields the protein CASSAGQGPNSP. The CDR3 in full is CASSAGQGPNSPLYF.

This clone was recorded a few times. These gene names are mouse names. The read ends 4 residues before the CDR3 terminus; that terminus is restored from the germline J gene. V and J are TRBV3 and TRBJ2-5, with 8 positions matching TRBD1. J gave up 3 bases and V 4 bases, and 0 bases lay outside the gene matches. Germline values: CDR1 SNHLY, CDR2 FYNGKV (reference sequence). CDR3 length equals 13 residues. The CDR3 reads CASSWTGQDTQYF. The sequenced part of the CDR3 DNA is TGTGCCAGCAGCTGGACAGGGCAAGAC.

Comments on this clone: Mouse names are used for the genes. This sample includes further DNA sequences coding for the same CDR3. The CDR3 sequence: CASGDAGGGDTQYF. Incomplete CDR3 DNA: TGTGCCAGCGGTGATGCTGGGGGTGGGGAC. The chain uses TRBV13-2 and TRBJ2-5, with 7 nucleotides matching TRBD2. The read terminates 4 residues ahead of where the CDR3 ends, so the germline J gene completes it. CDR3 size: 14 residues. Germline V gene sequence: CDR1 NNHNN, CDR2 SYGAGS (reference sequence).

This clone was counted between two and nine times. Each gene name is a mouse one. From the germline J gene comes the end of the CDR3, since the read stops 4 residues before it. The chain is built from TRBV5 and TRBJ2-7; 8 nucleotides match TRBD1. The germline CDR1 and CDR2 sequences are LGHNA and YNLKQL (reference sequence). Trimming cost V 0 bases and J 2 bases; bases outside gene matches: 6. The CDR3 runs to 16 residues. The sequenced CDR3 bases are TGTGCCAGCAGCCAAGAATGGGCAGGGGGCCCCTAT. This encodes CASSQEWAGGPY. The whole CDR3 protein reads CASSQEWAGGPYEQYF.

To note about this clone: Gene and germline names: mouse. The read terminates 4 residues before the CDR3 end, so the remaining end is supplied by the germline J gene. The V call is TRBV1, the J call TRBJ2-5; 8 bases match TRBD1. The CDR3 sequence is 15 residues long. The germline CDR1 and CDR2 sequences are NSQYPW and LRSPGD (reference sequence). The CDR3 reads CTCSATGENFDTQYF. Partial CDR3 DNA: TGCACCTGCAGTGCGACAGGGGAGAATTTCGAC.

With respect to this clone: Gene labels here are mouse ones. With the read ending 4 residues before the CDR3 end, the germline J gene is used to fill in that end. The rearrangement joins TRBV31 to TRBJ1-1; D is ambiguous. V gave up 0 bases and J gave up 0 bases, with 5 bases separating them. Germline V gene sequence: CDR1 GKSSPN, CDR2 SITVG. CDR3 length equals 13 residues. The CDR3 protein is CAWSLQTNTEVFF. CDR3 DNA (partial): TGTGCCTGGAGTCTACAGACAAACACA. The variable domain in full, completed from reference TRBV31 and TRBJ1-1, reads AQTIHQWPVAEIKAVGSPLSLGCTIKGKSSPNLYWYWQATGGTLQQLFYSITVGQVESVVQLNLSASRPKDDQFILSTEKLLLSHSGFYLCAWSLQTNTEVFFGKGTRLTVV.

A word on this clone: Gene names are the mouse ones. Coverage ceases 4 residues before the CDR3 finishes, and the germline J gene fills in the end. The J gene is TRBJ1-1, the V gene TRBV13-1, with D possibly matching TRBD1 (5 bases). This CDR3 is 13 amino acids long. The ends were cut back, 2 bases at V and 4 bases at J, with 9 bases in the middle. Germline V CDR1 and CDR2: NSHNY, SYGAGN. CDR3 sequence: CASSDRDGTEVFF. Partial CDR3 DNA: TGTGCCAGCAGTGACAGGGATGGCACA.

This clone turned up a few times. All gene names here are mouse names. The DNA ends 4 residues before the CDR3 does, and the rest of the CDR3 is filled in from the germline J gene. The rearrangement joins TRBV13-2 to TRBJ2-2; 7 positions match TRBD2. V lost 2 bases to trimming and J lost 6 bases; unmatched junction nucleotides: 10. Germline CDR1 and CDR2: NNHNN and SYGAGS (reference sequence). The length of the CDR3 is 16 residues. CDR3: CASGDVWGKEPGQLYF. The sequenced CDR3 bases are TGTGCCAGCGGTGACGTCTGGGGGAAGGAGCCCGGG.

Details on this clone: The gene symbols are mouse symbols. The read is 4 residues too short to cover the CDR3 end, so that end is filled in from the germline J gene. The chain uses TRBV14 and TRBJ2-2; 12 bases match TRBD2. V shed 4 bases and J 0 bases; nucleotides not matched to a gene: 7. This CDR3 is built from 18 residues. Germline CDR1 is SGHDT and CDR2 is FRDEAV. The CDR3 DNA, read in part, is TGTGCCAGCAGTCCCCGGGACTGGGGGGTCGCAAACACCGGG. Translating gives CASSPRDWGVANTG. The CDR3, in full, reads CASSPRDWGVANTGQLYF.

This clone was seen more than once but under ten times. The gene names here belong to mouse. The read ends 4 residues shy of where the CDR3 ends; the end is completed using the germline J gene. The sample carries other DNA sequences with the same CDR3. This chain links TRBV19 with TRBJ1-1; tentatively, D is TRBD1 (6 bases). V shed 0 bases and J shed 4 bases, with 10 bases lying between them. CDR3 length equals 14 residues. The germline CDR1 and CDR2 sequences are FNHDT and SITEND (reference sequence). The CDR3: CASSIAGGRTEVFF. CDR3 bases read: TGTGCCAGCAGTATAGCTGGGGGGCGCACA. The whole variable domain, filled in from reference TRBV19 and TRBJ1-1, reads GGIITQTPKFLIGQEGQKLTLKCQQNFNHDTMYWYRQDSGKGLRLIYYSITENDLQKGDLSEGYDASREKKSSFSLTVTSAQKNEMAVFLCASSIAGGRTEVFFGKGTRLTVV.

This clone was found many times. Germline and genes here are mouse. The read ends 4 residues shy of where the CDR3 ends; the end is completed using the germline J gene. The chain links TRBV12-1 to TRBJ1-2; D possibly corresponds to TRBD1 (6 bases). Germline lookup yields CDR1 SGHSN and CDR2 HYEKVE. CDR3 length: 14 amino acids. V shed 0 bases and J shed 4 bases, with 11 bases lying between them. The CDR3 sequence is CASSLGGPRSDYTF. CDR3 DNA (partial): TGTGCCAGCTCTCTCGGGGGGCCCCGCTCC.

This clone has more than one count but fewer than ten. The gene names given are mouse names. The read ends 4 residues before the CDR3 terminus; that terminus is restored from the germline J gene. This sample includes further DNA sequences coding for the same CDR3. The rearrangement links TRBV17 to TRBJ2-7, with D hard to call. Germline CDR1 MNHDT, CDR2 YYDKIL. The CDR3 has 12 residues. CDR3 amino acids: CASSRDKYEQYF. CDR3 DNA (partial): TGTGCTAGCAGTAGAGACAAGTAT.

This clone was observed a handful of times. Gene names follow the mouse nomenclature. The sample carries other DNA sequences with the same CDR3. The CDR3 reads CAWSPGLGQDTQYF. Incomplete CDR3 DNA: TGTGCCTGGAGTCCGGGACTGGGTCAAGAC. V and J are TRBV31 and TRBJ2-5; TRBD2 aligns across 9 bases. The CDR3 goes on 4 residues after the read ends, and that part is filled in from the germline J gene. Germline V gene sequence: CDR1 GKSSPN, CDR2 SITVG. The trim removed 1 base at V and 3 bases at J, leaving 2 bases unmatched. The CDR3 sequence is 14 residues long.